Included here is one T cell receptor (beta chain) sequence, with context. The antigen remains unidentified. This sample stems from a study of PD-1 blockade in classical Hodgkin lymphoma. This CDR3 region has 15 residues. Germline assignment: CDR1 SNHLY and CDR2 FYNNEI. Trimming took 5 bases from V and 0 from J, leaving 11 bases between them. Following autologous stem cell transplantation, relapse occurred in every patient, and exposure to brentuximab vedotin varied. Complete response, partial response or progressive disease made up the best responses. Study conclusions and caveats: Relapsed/refractory patients reportedly had lower baseline diversity than newly diagnosed patients. Patients excluded were those beginning nivolumab under 1 year after ASCT.

The repertoire was sequenced with immunoSEQ multiplex PCR; TCRdb's copy has only in-frame clones and lacks some. This table holds 15,000 or so clones, around 84% found once. The sequencing here drew on peripheral blood mononuclear cells (PBMCs), taken at baseline. The source of this sequence is a human donor with classical Hodgkin lymphoma. The chain uses TRBV2 and TRBJ2-1; maybe TRBD2 (6 bases). CDR3 protein: CASSPEGSSYNEQFF. In nucleotides, the CDR3 is TGTGCCAGCAGTCCGGAGGGCAGCTCCTACAATGAGCAGTTCTTC.